This T cell receptor (beta chain) was found in a study of radiation and T cells in renal cell carcinoma. Study-wide background: Nephrectomy followed 15 Gy stereotactic body radiation by 4 weeks.

Trimming shortened V by 7 bases and J by 5 bases, and 18 bases separated the two germline ends. The germline CDR1 and CDR2 sequences are KGHSH and LQKENI. The CDR3 is 15 residues long. Time point here: baseline pretreatment blood. Treatment described: 15 Gy SBRT to primary tumor, nephrectomy 4 weeks later. Here immunoSEQ multiplex PCR was the method, and the copy in TCRdb shows in-frame clones only, minus some. The sample lists approximately 94,000 clones, 65% to 85% seen once, with roughly 6% in the top ten. The chain combines TRBV18 with TRBJ2-1; D possibly matches TRBD1 or TRBD2 (6 bases each). The sample was blood, taken from a patient whose treatment included radiotherapy and nephrectomy. This receptor was obtained from a man in his fifties or sixties with renal cell carcinoma. The CDR3 DNA follows: TGTGCCAGCTTACCCTTTGCGGGACAAAACAATGAGCAGTTCTTC. It specifies CASLPFAGQNNEQFF.